One sample yielded the 10 T cell receptor beta chains listed below, sequenced in a study of T-cell reconstitution after alpha-beta-depleted transplantation in children. Researchers prepared the TCRbeta library using unique molecular identifiers, the study reports. In TCRdb, the PCR reads were re-called with MiXCR into one record per CDR3 protein. The sample consists of 360,000 or so distinct CDR3 sequences, approximately 20% of them appearing once. Sequencing used PBMCs from the stem cell graft donor, obtained from the stem cell graft. These receptors all come from a human donor who donated a stem cell graft to a child with acute myeloid leukemia.

This clonotype was detected many times. The chain combines TRBV12-3 or TRBV12-4 with TRBJ2-1; 7 bases fit TRBD2. The CDR3 has 15 residues. Trimming cost V 2 bases and J 4 bases; bases outside gene matches: 5. The CDR3 spells CASSLSPAGYNEQFF. As DNA, the CDR3 is TGTGCCAGCAGTTTATCCCCAGCGGGGTACAATGAGCAGTTCTTC.

This clonotype was seen many times. This chain connects TRBV9 to TRBJ1-1, with 7 bases identical to TRBD1. Losses at the gene ends were 0 bases for V and 5 bases for J; bases not matched to a gene: 7. CDR3 length: 15 residues. The germline V gene encodes CDR1 SGDLS and CDR2 YYNGEE. The CDR3 DNA follows: TGTGCCAGCAGCGTAGCCCCCGACAGGGTGACTGAAGCTTTCTTT. Protein: CASSVAPDRVTEAFF.

This clonotype was counted only a few times. This chain links TRBV5-5 with TRBJ2-2, with 9 bases that match TRBD1. V shed 8 bases and J 6 bases; nucleotides not matched to a gene: 11. The CDR3 has 15 residues. CDR1 is SGHKS and CDR2 is YYEKEE in the germline V gene (reference sequence). CDR3: CASQPGQGSSGELFF. CDR3 sequence (DNA): TGTGCCAGTCAACCGGGACAGGGCTCGTCCGGGGAGCTGTTTTTT.

In its sample, this clonotype was seen many times. This chain links TRBV12-3 or TRBV12-4 with TRBJ2-7; perhaps TRBD1 as D (6 bases). CDR3 length: 13 amino acids. V was pared by 5 bases and J by 7 bases, with 15 bases between. The CDR3: CASSRGNKGEQYF. CDR3 bases: TGTGCCAGCAGTAGGGGGAACAAAGGAGAGCAGTACTTC.

This clonotype was observed a few times. The chain combines TRBV7-9 with TRBJ2-5; D possibly uses TRBD1 or TRBD2 (5 bases each). Germline CDR1 reads SEHNR; CDR2 reads FQNEAQ (reference sequence). The CDR3 loop spans 15 amino acids. V lost 6 bases and J 0 bases, leaving 14 bases between the germline ends. CDR3 sequence reads: CASRPLGTHQETQYF. CDR3 nucleotide sequence: TGTGCCAGCAGACCTCTTGGGACGCACCAAGAGACCCAGTACTTC.

The gene calls are TRBV7-3 and TRBJ2-1, with 10 bases aligning to TRBD2. There are 14 residues in the CDR3. With V trimmed by 5 bases and J by 3 bases, 1 base remained unmatched. Per germline, CDR1 SGHTA and CDR2 FQGTGA. The CDR3 nucleotides are TGTGCCAGCAGCGCTAGCGGGGGCTACAATGAGCAGTTCTTC. Its translation is CASSASGGYNEQFF. Filled out from reference TRBV7-3 and TRBJ2-1, the complete variable domain reads GAGVSQTPSNKVTEKGKYVELRCDPISGHTALYWYRQSLGQGPEFLIYFQGTGAADDSGLPNDRFFAVRPEGSVSTLKIQRTERGDSAVYLCASSASGGYNEQFFGPGTRLTVL.

The CDR3 region is CATSRGTGPGELFF. In DNA form, the CDR3 reads TGTGCCACCAGCAGGGGGACAGGGCCGGGGGAGCTGTTTTTT. The rearrangement joins TRBV15 to TRBJ2-2, with 9 bases lining up with TRBD1. The CDR3 extends over 14 amino acids. In germline, CDR1 is LNHNV, CDR2 YYDKDF (reference sequence). Trimming cost V 3 bases and J 8 bases; bases outside gene matches: 4. Looking up the rest from reference TRBV15 and TRBJ2-2 gives the full variable domain: DAMVIQNPRYQVTQFGKPVTLSCSQTLNHNVMYWYQQKSSQAPKLLFHYYDKDFNNEADTPDNFQSRRPNTSFCFLDIRSPGLGDTAMYLCATSRGTGPGELFFGEGSRLTVL.

This sequence joins TRBV28 and TRBJ2-7, with TRBD1 matching 8 bases. The CDR3 runs to 13 residues. The V segment lost 7 bases and the J segment 6 bases; nucleotides outside the gene matches: 8. CDR1 MDHEN and CDR2 SYDVKM come from the germline V gene. The CDR3 DNA is TGTGCCAGCAACCCTGGACAGGGCGCCGAGCAGTACTTC. This codes for CASNPGQGAEQYF.

This clonotype was seen ten or more times. This chain uses TRBV12-3 or TRBV12-4 with TRBJ2-1; no clear D gene. This CDR3 has 13 residues. Trimming pared 8 bases from V and 5 bases from J, leaving 13 bases between. CDR3 DNA: TGTGCCAGCGCTCTCGACCAGAACAATGAGCAGTTCTTC. This translates into CASALDQNNEQFF.

The table lists this clonotype with a few counts. V gene TRBV12-3 or TRBV12-4 combines with J gene TRBJ1-1; D might be TRBD1 (6 bases). The CDR3 extends over 14 amino acids. Trimming shortened V by 3 bases and J by 4 bases, and 12 bases separated the two germline ends. CDR3 sequence reads: CASSFRGLGTEAFF. The DNA for the CDR3 is TGTGCCAGCAGTTTCAGGGGCTTGGGCACTGAAGCTTTCTTT.